This entry is about one T cell receptor (beta chain). As yet, its antigen is unknown. V was shortened by 5 bases and J by 2 bases, with 8 bases between the two germline ends. The germline gives CDR1 SGHDT, CDR2 YYEEEE. The CDR3 runs to 12 residues. Investigators reverse transcribed all isolated RNA, so they sequenced expressed TCRB transcripts. The repertoire was sequenced with immunoSEQ multiplex PCR; TCRdb's copy has only in-frame clones and lacks some. The sample consists of around 600,000 clones, 12% of them appearing once. This sample is part of a study of beta chain features in type 1 diabetes. Study-wide results and limits: In all four CD4+ subsets, TCRB CDR3 length was significantly, moderately reduced in type 1 diabetes.

The sequenced sample consisted of naive CD4+ T cells from blood. The source is a man aged 25-45 years with type 1 diabetes. The chain carries TRBV5-6 and TRBJ2-7; D gene ambiguous. The CDR3 sequence: CASSLSTYEQYF. CDR3 nucleotides: TGTGCCAGCAGTCTAAGTACCTACGAGCAGTACTTC.